Following are 20 T cell receptor beta chains from one sample sequenced in a study of T cells in Graves' hyperthyroidism and ophthalmopathy. Amplified TCR beta CDR3 regions derived from RNA transcripts. RT-PCR in the first round (using the HTBI primer set) targeted the TCR CDR3. TCRdb itself ran the multiplex PCR reads through MiXCR, one entry per CDR3 protein. This sample has 400,000 to 600,000 distinct CDR3 sequences, with approximately 16% found just once. Source material: blood. All receptors come from a woman younger than 45 with Graves' ophthalmopathy.

CDR3: CASSPRGGSLSGEQYF. In DNA, the CDR3 is TGTGCCAGCAGCCCTCGGGGAGGATCCCTTTCGGGGGAGCAGTACTTC. The chain employs TRBV11-2 and TRBJ2-7; D might be TRBD2 (6 bases). Looked up from germline, CDR1 is SGHAT and CDR2 is FQNNGV. The V and J ends lost 5 bases and 7 bases respectively, with 24 bases between them. This CDR3 spans 16 amino acids.

This clonotype was observed at least ten times. The chain couples TRBV12-3 or TRBV12-4 to TRBJ2-7; perhaps D is TRBD1 or TRBD2 (6 bases each). CDR3 length equals 17 residues. V was shortened by 5 bases and J by 4 bases, with 24 bases between the two germline ends. DNA of the CDR3: TGTGCCAGCAGTCCCATAGTTTTTGACAGGAGGGGATACGAGCAGTACTTC. This codes for CASSPIVFDRRGYEQYF.

This clonotype was seen ten or more times. The chain has TRBV2 and TRBJ2-3, with D possibly being TRBD2 (6 bases). V gave up 1 base and J gave up 3 bases, with 11 bases separating them. The germline V gene encodes CDR1 SNHLY and CDR2 FYNNEI. The CDR3 has 15 residues. CDR3 residues: CASSEVTGETDTQYF. The CDR3 nucleotides are TGTGCCAGCAGTGAAGTAACGGGAGAGACAGATACGCAGTATTTT.

This chain joins TRBV7-2 and TRBJ1-3; D not resolved. This CDR3 contains 15 residues. V was cut by 3 bases and J by 0 bases, with 9 bases left in between. Germline CDR1 SGHTA, CDR2 FQGNSA. This chain's CDR3 is CASSFYGSSGNTIYF. CDR3 coding DNA: TGTGCCAGCAGCTTTTATGGGAGCTCTGGAAACACCATATATTTT.

This clonotype was seen more than once but under ten times. The V call is TRBV12-3 or TRBV12-4, the J call TRBJ1-3, with D uncertain. The CDR3 is made up of 13 amino acids. Trimming took off 6 bases at V and 1 base at J, with 7 bases between the two ends. This chain's CDR3 is CASRYNSGNTIYF. CDR3 nucleotide sequence: TGTGCCAGCAGGTATAATTCTGGAAACACCATATATTTT.

This clonotype has ten or more counts. The chain carries TRBV20-1 and TRBJ2-1; D not certain. V was shortened by 3 bases and J by 0 bases, with 12 bases between the two germline ends. The CDR3 contains 15 residues. Germline V gene lookup returns CDR1 DFQATT and CDR2 SNEGSKA (reference sequence). The CDR3 nucleotides are TGCAGTGCTAGCGGTTCCGGTAGCTCCTACAATGAGCAGTTCTTC. It codes for CSASGSGSSYNEQFF.

This clonotype appeared many times. The chain recombines TRBV28 with TRBJ1-1; 7 nucleotides line up with TRBD1. CDR1 and CDR2 from the germline V gene are MDHEN and SYDVKM. The CDR3 extends over 15 amino acids. Trimming at V came to 6 bases and at J to 4 bases, leaving 11 bases not matched to a gene. The CDR3 region has the DNA TGTGCCAGCAGGCGGGGGGGGGCAGGGGGCACTGAAGCTTTCTTT. Protein product: CASRRGGAGGTEAFF. The variable domain in full, with the rest retrieved from reference TRBV28 and TRBJ1-1, is DVKVTQSSRYLVKRTGEKVFLECVQDMDHENMFWYRQDPGLGLRLIYFSYDVKMKEKGDIPEGYSVSREKKERFSLILESASTNQTSMYLCASRRGGAGGTEAFFGQGTRLTVV.

This clonotype showed up just a few times. The genes are TRBV5-1 and TRBJ1-1; 7 nucleotides align to TRBD1. This CDR3 has 15 amino acids. Per the germline V gene, CDR1 is SGHRS and CDR2 is YFSETQ. V trimming: 5 bases; J trimming: 0 bases; junction bases outside the gene matches: 7. CDR3 residues: CASSRTGAMNTEAFF. DNA for the CDR3: TGCGCCAGCAGTCGGACAGGCGCTATGAACACTGAAGCTTTCTTT.

Ten or more counts support this clonotype. The rearrangement uses TRBV2 and TRBJ2-3; 7 bases align to TRBD2. Germline CDR1 SNHLY, CDR2 FYNNEI. V dropped 2 bases and J dropped 0; count of bases not matched to a gene: 8. The CDR3 is made up of 17 amino acids. CDR3 protein: CASSEIGLAVSTDTQYF. In DNA form, the CDR3 reads TGTGCCAGCAGTGAAATAGGGCTAGCGGTTAGCACAGATACGCAGTATTTT.

This clonotype was seen ten or more times. The chain couples TRBV28 to TRBJ1-1; D might be TRBD1 (6 bases). The CDR3 loop spans 11 amino acids. The V gene lost 4 bases and the J gene lost 10 bases, with 10 bases spanning the gap. CDR1 and CDR2 from the germline V gene are MDHEN and SYDVKM. DNA of the CDR3: TGTGCCAGCAGTTCGGACAGATCAGCTTTCTTT. Protein sequence: CASSSDRSAFF.

Notes on this clonotype: A much larger clone lies one base from this, so it may be a read error. The V and J genes are TRBV7-2 and TRBJ2-5; 7 bases align to TRBD2. The germline V gene has CDR1 SGHTA and CDR2 FQGNSA. V was clipped by 5 bases and J by 1 base; unmatched bases: 19. The CDR3 covers 19 residues. The CDR3 region is CASSHRRLGLLALQETQYF. As DNA, the CDR3 is TGTGCCAGCAGCCACCGGCGGCTTGGGCTACTAGCGCTCCAAGAGACCCAGTACTTC. Supplemented by reference TRBV7-2 and TRBJ2-5, the full variable domain reads GAGVSQSPSNKVTEKGKDVELRCDPISGHTALYWYRQSLGQGLEFLIYFQGNSAPDKSGLPSDRFSAERTGGSVSTLTIQRTQQEDSAVYLCASSHRRLGLLALQETQYFGPGTRLLVL.

This clonotype has ten or more counts. The chain has TRBV19 and TRBJ1-5; D might be TRBD1 (6 bases). Germline CDR1 is LNHDA and CDR2 is SQIVND (reference sequence). V gave up 6 bases and J gave up 7 bases, with 19 bases separating them. The CDR3 runs 15 residues. The CDR3 coding sequence is TGTGCCAGTAGCGGATCCAGGGGCAGGGTACAGCCCCAGCATTTT. Its translation: CASSGSRGRVQPQHF.

V and J are TRBV29-1 and TRBJ2-7; no firm D call. The CDR3 has 11 residues. V gave up 7 bases and J gave up 3 bases, with 10 bases separating them. Germline V gives CDR1 SQVTM, CDR2 ANQGSEA. CDR3 loop: CSAVNNYEQYF. The CDR3 DNA sequence: TGCAGCGCCGTCAATAACTACGAGCAGTACTTC.

The chain is built from TRBV14 and TRBJ2-1; D unresolved. Between the trimmed V and J ends, which lost 4 bases and 5 bases, there was a span of 12 bases. In germline, CDR1 is SGHDN, CDR2 FVKESK. CDR3 length: 14 amino acids. This CDR3 reads CASSPSWGNNEQFF. CDR3 DNA: TGTGCCAGCAGCCCTTCGTGGGGAAACAATGAGCAGTTCTTC.

In its sample, this clonotype was seen many times. The rearrangement uses TRBV5-6 and TRBJ2-1; no definite D call. V gave up 0 bases and J gave up 9 bases, with 7 bases separating them. Germline loops: CDR1 SGHDT, CDR2 YYEEEE. The CDR3 loop spans 12 amino acids. CDR3 coding DNA: TGTGCCAGCAGCTTGGTGCCAGCTGAGCAGTTCTTC. Its protein product is CASSLVPAEQFF.

The chain joins TRBV2 to TRBJ1-1, with a tentative D call TRBD1 (5 bases). The ends were cut back, 6 bases at V and 0 bases at J, with 20 bases in the middle. The CDR3 totals 17 residues. Per the germline V gene, CDR1 is SNHLY and CDR2 is FYNNEI. The CDR3 loop is CASSQVLMGGMNTEAFF. CDR3 bases: TGTGCCAGCAGCCAAGTCCTAATGGGGGGAATGAACACTGAAGCTTTCTTT.

Ten or more counts support this clonotype. Written as DNA, the CDR3 is TGTGCCAGCAGCTCGGGCACAGATACGCAGTATTTT. Translating gives CASSSGTDTQYF. The chain has TRBV28 and TRBJ2-3; D not resolved. CDR1 is MDHEN, CDR2 SYDVKM, per germline. This CDR3 region has 12 residues. Trimming removed 6 bases from V and 1 base from J, with 5 bases in between.

This clonotype was counted at least ten times. V and J are TRBV15 and TRBJ2-3; D not resolved. The CDR3 is made up of 17 amino acids. In germline, CDR1 is LNHNV, CDR2 YYDKDF (reference sequence). Trimming shortened V by 1 base and J by 2 bases, and 16 bases separated the two germline ends. CDR3 sequence reads: CATSRVLGRAATDTQYF. CDR3 DNA: TGTGCCACCAGCAGAGTTTTAGGTCGGGCAGCCACAGATACGCAGTATTTT. The complete variable domain, with remaining parts taken from reference TRBV15 and TRBJ2-3, reads DAMVIQNPRYQVTQFGKPVTLSCSQTLNHNVMYWYQQKSSQAPKLLFHYYDKDFNNEADTPDNFQSRRPNTSFCFLDIRSPGLGDTAMYLCATSRVLGRAATDTQYFGPGTRLTVL.

This clonotype has just a few counts. The chain couples TRBV29-1 to TRBJ2-1; 10 bases map to TRBD1. The CDR3 sequence is 15 residues long. Trimming removed 6 bases from V and 9 bases from J; junction bases left unmatched: 14. CDR1 SQVTM and CDR2 ANQGSEA come from the germline V gene. The CDR3 spells CSVGRGTGDAGEQFF. The CDR3 DNA reads TGCAGCGTGGGTAGAGGGACAGGGGATGCGGGTGAGCAGTTCTTC.

This chain uses TRBV28 with TRBJ2-7; the D call may be TRBD1 or TRBD2 (5 bases each). V was pared by 11 bases and J by 5 bases, with 13 bases between. From germline, CDR1 is MDHEN and CDR2 SYDVKM. The CDR3 sequence is 11 residues long. The CDR3 nucleotides are TGTGCCTACGGGGCAGGGAACGAGCAGTACTTC. Translation gives CAYGAGNEQYF.